These 25 T cell receptor beta chains share one sample of origin, sequenced in a study of cytomegalovirus exposure and HLA in healthy donors. With 60 Vbeta and 13 Jbeta primers, the PCR was carried out. The assay was immunoSEQ multiplex PCR, and TCRdb's table has in-frame clones only and misses some. This sample yields roughly 160,000 clones, of which about 82% are seen a single time; 5.5% to 8% belongs to the top ten. The specimen was PBMCs. Receptor source: a woman in her 30s in good health and CMV-seropositive.

This clone was recorded a few times. The chain links TRBV10-1 to TRBJ1-6, with a weak D call TRBD1 (5 bases). Germline V gene sequence: CDR1 WNHNN, CDR2 SYGVQD (reference sequence). Deletions cut 6 bases from V and 6 bases from J, with 12 bases between. The CDR3 length is 14 residues. The CDR3 nucleotides read TGCGCCAGCAGAAGTCAGGGTCCTAATTCACCCCTCCACTTT. Protein product: CASRSQGPNSPLHF.

This clone was detected only a few times. The chain couples TRBV4-1 to TRBJ1-4; maybe TRBD1 (5 bases). This CDR3 contains 13 residues. Germline loops: CDR1 MGHRA, CDR2 YSYEKL. V was trimmed by 4 bases and J by 5 bases, leaving 8 bases between them. The CDR3 nucleotides read TGCGCCAGCAGCCCGGGACTGAATGAAAAACTGTTTTTT. Encoded protein: CASSPGLNEKLFF.

This chain links TRBV11-2 with TRBJ2-2; TRBD2 is a possible D gene (5 bases). CDR3 length: 13 residues. From germline, CDR1 is SGHAT and CDR2 FQNNGV. V was trimmed by 2 bases and J by 6 bases, leaving 7 bases between them. The CDR3 spells CASSLSSPGELFF. The CDR3, as DNA: TGTGCCAGCAGCTTATCTAGCCCCGGGGAGCTGTTTTTT.

The rearrangement links TRBV19 to TRBJ2-3, with 8 bases aligning to TRBD2. Germline V gene data show CDR1 as LNHDA and CDR2 as SQIVND (reference sequence). J was trimmed by 3 bases and V by 1 base; bases with no gene match: 9. This CDR3 is built from 17 residues. This chain's CDR3 is CASSIASRGGVTDTQYF. The CDR3 DNA sequence: TGTGCCAGTAGTATAGCGTCCCGGGGGGGTGTAACAGATACGCAGTATTTT.

This clone was counted between two and nine times. This sequence joins TRBV5-1 and TRBJ1-6; D gene unclear. Per the germline V gene, CDR1 is SGHRS and CDR2 is YFSETQ. The CDR3 loop spans 13 amino acids. Trimming took off 0 bases at V and 8 bases at J, with 6 bases between the two ends. For the CDR3, the DNA is TGCGCCAGCAGCTTGGATATTCATTCACCCCTCCACTTT. Protein product: CASSLDIHSPLHF. The full variable domain, in which reference TRBV5-1 and TRBJ1-6 provide the parts outside the CDR3, is KAGVTQTPRYLIKTRGQQVTLSCSPISGHRSVSWYQQTPGQGLQFLFEYFSETQRNKGNFPGRFSGRQFSNSRSEMNVSTLELGDSALYLCASSLDIHSPLHFGNGTRLTVT.

The chain links TRBV12-5 to TRBJ1-1; the D gene is possibly TRBD1 (6 bases). The germline V gene has CDR1 LGHNT and CDR2 FRNRAP. Deletions cut 1 base from V and 0 bases from J, with 15 bases between. The CDR3 spans 17 residues. CDR3 nucleotide sequence: TGTGCTAGTGGTTTGGCCCTCACCTCAGGGGTGAACACTGAAGCTTTCTTT. Translated: CASGLALTSGVNTEAFF.

The J gene is TRBJ2-3, the V gene TRBV4-2; 11 bases match TRBD2. CDR1 is LGHNA and CDR2 is YNFKEQ in the germline V gene. The J segment lost 4 bases and the V segment lost 0 bases, leaving 3 bases of the junction unmatched. The CDR3 extends over 16 amino acids. As DNA, the CDR3 is TGTGCCAGCAGCCAAGATGGGACTAGCGGATCAGATACGCAGTATTTT. Amino acid sequence: CASSQDGTSGSDTQYF.

This clone was observed a single time. This chain uses TRBV5-1 with TRBJ2-3; 8 positions agree with TRBD1. The germline V gene encodes CDR1 SGHRS and CDR2 YFSETQ. The CDR3 sequence is 15 residues long. The V and J ends lost 1 base and 6 bases, in that order; junction bases with no gene match: 7. The CDR3 coding sequence is TGCGCCAGCAGCTTGTCGGGACAGGATGGCGATACGCAGTATTTT. Translated, it gives CASSLSGQDGDTQYF.

The chain combines TRBV5-6 with TRBJ1-4, with 7 bases that match TRBD1. The CDR3 loop spans 15 amino acids. With 4 bases clipped from V and 7 bases from J, the junction kept 10 bases outside the gene matches. In germline, CDR1 is SGHDT, CDR2 YYEEEE. The CDR3 spells CASSQIRGPIEKLFF. Written as DNA, the CDR3 is TGTGCCAGCAGCCAGATTAGGGGGCCTATTGAAAAACTGTTTTTT.

This clone occurred once. The CDR3 spells CASSLYGLAAHQRETQYF. CDR3 nucleotide sequence: TGTGCCAGCAGCTTATATGGACTAGCGGCTCATCAGCGGGAGACCCAGTACTTC. This rearrangement joins TRBV7-2 to TRBJ2-5; 10 bases match TRBD2. V was clipped by 2 bases and J by 5 bases; unmatched bases: 14. Germline V gene data show CDR1 as SGHTA and CDR2 as FQGNSA. CDR3 length: 18 amino acids.

This sequence joins TRBV6-6 and TRBJ2-2; D might be TRBD2 (7 bases). Germline V lookup: CDR1 MNHNY, CDR2 SVGAGI (reference sequence). The germline V and J ends were trimmed by 4 bases and 5 bases, with 17 bases remaining between them. CDR3 size: 16 residues. CDR3 amino acids: CASSFSGGRWTGELFF. The CDR3 region has the DNA TGTGCCAGCAGTTTCTCCGGGGGGCGATGGACCGGGGAGCTGTTTTTT.

The V gene is TRBV4-3, the J gene TRBJ1-1; D is perhaps TRBD1 (5 bases). Looked up from germline, CDR1 is LGHNA and CDR2 is YSLEER. The CDR3 runs 14 residues. Trimming shortened V by 0 bases and J by 7 bases, and 12 bases separated the two germline ends. The CDR3 loop reads CASSQDRGRIEAFF. In DNA form, the CDR3 reads TGCGCCAGCAGCCAAGACCGGGGGAGGATTGAAGCTTTCTTT.

The V gene is TRBV28, the J gene TRBJ1-5; D is possibly TRBD1 (5 bases). The germline V gene has CDR1 MDHEN and CDR2 SYDVKM. With 3 bases removed from V and 5 bases from J, the gap between germline ends came to 17 bases. This CDR3 comprises 16 residues. This CDR3 reads CASSFIRGGDHQPQHF. The CDR3 region has the DNA TGTGCCAGCAGTTTTATCCGCGGGGGGGATCATCAGCCCCAGCATTTT.

The chain couples TRBV7-9 to TRBJ2-6, with D hard to call. The V gene lost 4 bases and the J gene lost 4 bases, with 14 bases spanning the gap. The CDR3 loop spans 16 amino acids. The V gene's germline CDR1 is SEHNR and CDR2 FQNEAQ (reference sequence). The CDR3 bases are TGTGCCAGCAGCTCCCCCTCGGCAGGAGGGGCCAACGTCCTGACTTTC. It codes for CASSSPSAGGANVLTF.

This clone was detected only a few times. This likely came from a read error, as a far larger clone is one base away. The same CDR3 arises from other DNA sequences in this sample as well. The chain joins TRBV5-4 to TRBJ2-3; TRBD2 is a possible D gene (5 bases). Per the germline V gene, CDR1 is SGHNT and CDR2 is YYREEE (reference sequence). Trimming left V 4 bases short and J 2 bases short, with 17 bases between. The CDR3 covers 16 residues. The CDR3 DNA reads as TGTGCCAGCAGCCAAGGACCGGGGAATTTCACAGATACGCAGTATTTT. Translation gives CASSQGPGNFTDTQYF.

The rearrangement links TRBV10-3 to TRBJ1-3; 9 bases are a match to TRBD1. Germline CDR1 and CDR2: ENHRY and SYGVKD. The CDR3 sequence is 15 residues long. Germline trimming cut 6 bases from V and 2 bases from J; bases unmatched to any gene: 5. The CDR3 is CAIRRGQGPGNTIYF. The CDR3, as DNA: TGTGCCATCAGGAGGGGACAGGGCCCTGGAAACACCATATATTTT.

This chain uses TRBV5-1 with TRBJ2-7; possible D gene TRBD2, 5 bases. The CDR3 runs 13 residues. Germline V gene sequence: CDR1 SGHRS, CDR2 YFSETQ. The V gene lost 3 bases and the J gene lost 5 bases, with 12 bases spanning the gap. CDR3 bases: TGCGCCAGCAGCTCGCTGCGAGGGCACGAGCAGTACTTC. It encodes CASSSLRGHEQYF.

The chain uses TRBV19 and TRBJ1-1, with 10 bases identical to TRBD1. CDR1 LNHDA and CDR2 SQIVND come from the germline V gene (reference sequence). The CDR3 contains 15 residues. V trimming: 1 base; J trimming: 4 bases; junction bases outside the gene matches: 3. The CDR3 sequence: CASSIGGQGITEAFF. In DNA, the CDR3 is TGTGCCAGTAGTATAGGGGGACAGGGGATCACTGAAGCTTTCTTT.

The chain joins TRBV5-1 to TRBJ2-3; TRBD2 is a possible D gene (6 bases). The CDR3 is 15 amino acids. Germline assignment: CDR1 SGHRS and CDR2 YFSETQ. Between the trimmed V and J ends, which lost 0 bases and 5 bases, there was a span of 13 bases. CDR3 amino acids: CASSLAGDSEDTQYF. The CDR3 DNA reads TGCGCCAGCAGCTTGGCGGGGGACTCTGAAGATACGCAGTATTTT. Variable domain in full (rest from reference TRBV5-1 and TRBJ2-3): KAGVTQTPRYLIKTRGQQVTLSCSPISGHRSVSWYQQTPGQGLQFLFEYFSETQRNKGNFPGRFSGRQFSNSRSEMNVSTLELGDSALYLCASSLAGDSEDTQYFGPGTRLTVL.

This clone was observed a few times. The genes are TRBV4-3 and TRBJ1-2, with a tentative D call TRBD1 (6 bases). The CDR3 has 14 residues. The germline gives CDR1 LGHNA, CDR2 YSLEER. V was pared by 1 base and J by 8 bases, with 14 bases between. In nucleotides, the CDR3 is TGCGCCAGCAGCCAAGGAGGGGGTCCGGGGGGCTACACCTTC. This gives the protein CASSQGGGPGGYTF.

V usage is TRBV5-4 and J usage is TRBJ2-1; tentatively, D is TRBD2 (6 bases). The V gene lost 9 bases and the J gene lost 0 bases, with 13 bases spanning the gap. CDR1 is SGHNT, CDR2 YYREEE, per germline (reference sequence). The CDR3 runs 14 residues. The CDR3 spells CATSDGGSYNEQFF. In DNA form, the CDR3 reads TGTGCCACTAGCGACGGGGGCTCCTACAATGAGCAGTTCTTC.

The rearrangement uses TRBV29-1 and TRBJ2-7; D remains unclear. CDR1 is SQVTM and CDR2 is ANQGSEA in the germline V gene. Trimming cost V 1 base and J 4 bases, with 20 bases left between them. The CDR3 runs 16 residues. The CDR3 DNA follows: TGCAGCGTTGAAGTTACCCCCACACGTGGCTCATACGAGCAGTACTTC. It translates to CSVEVTPTRGSYEQYF.

The rearrangement links TRBV27 to TRBJ1-3; 7 positions match TRBD1. V shed 5 bases, J shed 1 base, and the junction held 8 bases outside the gene matches. CDR1 and CDR2 from the germline V gene are MNHEY and SMNVEV (reference sequence). The CDR3 contains 16 residues. CDR3 in amino acids: CASSRRSGGSGNTIYF. The CDR3 DNA sequence: TGTGCCAGCAGTCGCCGTTCAGGGGGTTCTGGAAACACCATATATTTT.

The chain combines TRBV6-5 with TRBJ1-2; 8 nucleotides agree with TRBD1. CDR1 is MNHEY, CDR2 SVGAGI, per germline. There are 15 residues in the CDR3. V was pared by 4 bases and J by 3 bases, with 7 bases of the junction left unmatched. The CDR3 sequence is CASSSTSTGDYGYTF. Here the CDR3 DNA reads TGTGCCAGCAGTTCCACCTCGACAGGGGACTATGGCTACACCTTC.

J is TRBJ2-1 and V is TRBV11-3; the match to TRBD1 covers 7 bases. Germline trimming cut 4 bases from V and 3 bases from J; bases unmatched to any gene: 3. CDR1 is SGHNT, CDR2 YENEEA, per germline. There are 14 residues in the CDR3. CDR3 sequence reads: CASSSGGNYNEQFF. Here the CDR3 DNA reads TGTGCCAGCAGCTCAGGGGGAAACTACAATGAGCAGTTCTTC.